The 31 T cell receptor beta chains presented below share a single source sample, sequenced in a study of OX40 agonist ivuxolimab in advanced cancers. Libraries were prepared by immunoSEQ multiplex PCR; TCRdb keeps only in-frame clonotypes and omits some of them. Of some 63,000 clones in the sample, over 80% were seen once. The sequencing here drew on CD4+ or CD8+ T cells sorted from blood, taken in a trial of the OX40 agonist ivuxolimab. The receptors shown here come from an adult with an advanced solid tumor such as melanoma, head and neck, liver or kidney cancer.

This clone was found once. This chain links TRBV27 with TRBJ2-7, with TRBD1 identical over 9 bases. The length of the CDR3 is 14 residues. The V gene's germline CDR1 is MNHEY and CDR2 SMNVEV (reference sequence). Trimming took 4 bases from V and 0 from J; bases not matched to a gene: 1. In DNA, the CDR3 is TGTGCCAGCAGTTACAGGGGGCCCTCCTACGAGCAGTACTTC. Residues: CASSYRGPSYEQYF.

CDR3 loop: CASSRYGQGFDEQYF. CDR3 DNA: TGTGCCAGCAGCCGCTACGGGCAGGGATTCGACGAGCAGTACTTC. The chain joins TRBV14 to TRBJ2-7, with a weak D call TRBD1 (5 bases). The CDR3 has 15 amino acids. Germline CDR1 reads SGHDN; CDR2 reads FVKESK. The V gene lost 4 bases and the J gene lost 5 bases, with 18 bases spanning the gap.

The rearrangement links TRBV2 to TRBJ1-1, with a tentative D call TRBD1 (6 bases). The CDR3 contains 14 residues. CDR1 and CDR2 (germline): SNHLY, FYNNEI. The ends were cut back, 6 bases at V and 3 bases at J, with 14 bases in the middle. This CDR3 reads CASRGGGGDTEAFF. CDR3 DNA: TGTGCCAGCAGGGGGGGCGGTGGGGACACTGAAGCTTTCTTT.

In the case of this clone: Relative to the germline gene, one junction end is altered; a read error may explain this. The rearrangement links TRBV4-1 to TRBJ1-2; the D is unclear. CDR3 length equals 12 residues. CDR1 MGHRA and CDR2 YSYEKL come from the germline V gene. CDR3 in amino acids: CASSQEPFSTFF. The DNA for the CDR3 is TGCGCCAGCAGCCAAGAACCCTTCTCGACATTCTTC.

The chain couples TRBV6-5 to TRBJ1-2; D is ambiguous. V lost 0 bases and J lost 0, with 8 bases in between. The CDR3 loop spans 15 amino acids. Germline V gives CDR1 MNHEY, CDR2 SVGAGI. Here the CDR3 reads CASSYSVQPNYGYTF. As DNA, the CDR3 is TGTGCCAGCAGTTACTCTGTGCAGCCTAACTATGGCTACACCTTC.

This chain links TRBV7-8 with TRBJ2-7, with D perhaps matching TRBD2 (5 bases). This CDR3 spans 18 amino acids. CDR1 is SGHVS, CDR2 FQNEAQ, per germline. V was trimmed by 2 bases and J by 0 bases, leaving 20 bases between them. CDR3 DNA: TGTGCCAGCAGCTTAATTTTGGGATTAGAGGGTGCCTCCTACGAGCAGTACTTC. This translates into CASSLILGLEGASYEQYF.

Written as DNA, the CDR3 is TGTGCCAGCAGTGCGGGACTAGCGGGACTCCAAGAGACCCAGTACTTC. It is translated as CASSAGLAGLQETQYF. V gene TRBV6-1 combines with J gene TRBJ2-5, with 13 bases that match TRBD2. CDR1 is MNHNS, CDR2 SASEGT, per germline. The trim removed 4 bases at V and 1 base at J, leaving 3 bases unmatched. The CDR3 is 16 residues long.

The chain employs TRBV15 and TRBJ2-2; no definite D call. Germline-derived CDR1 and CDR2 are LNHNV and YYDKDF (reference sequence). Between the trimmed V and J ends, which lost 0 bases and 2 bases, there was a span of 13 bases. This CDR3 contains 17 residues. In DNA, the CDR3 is TGTGCCACCAGCAGAGATGTAACACGTTTAAACACCGGGGAGCTGTTTTTT. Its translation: CATSRDVTRLNTGELFF. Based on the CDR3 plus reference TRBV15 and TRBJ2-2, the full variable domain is DAMVIQNPRYQVTQFGKPVTLSCSQTLNHNVMYWYQQKSSQAPKLLFHYYDKDFNNEADTPDNFQSRRPNTSFCFLDIRSPGLGDTAMYLCATSRDVTRLNTGELFFGEGSRLTVL.

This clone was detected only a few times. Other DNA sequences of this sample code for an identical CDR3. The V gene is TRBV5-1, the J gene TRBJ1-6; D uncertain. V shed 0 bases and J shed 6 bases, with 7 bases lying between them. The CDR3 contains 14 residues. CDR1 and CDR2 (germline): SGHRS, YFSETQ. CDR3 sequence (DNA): TGCGCCAGCAGCTTGGACAGCTCTAATTCACCCCTCCACTTT. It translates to CASSLDSSNSPLHF.

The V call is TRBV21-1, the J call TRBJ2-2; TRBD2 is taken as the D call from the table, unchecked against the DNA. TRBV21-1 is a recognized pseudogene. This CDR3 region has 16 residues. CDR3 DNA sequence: TGTGCCAGCCCCCCTAGACTAGCGGGAAACACCGGGGAGCTGTTTTTT. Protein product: CASPPRLAGNTGELFF.

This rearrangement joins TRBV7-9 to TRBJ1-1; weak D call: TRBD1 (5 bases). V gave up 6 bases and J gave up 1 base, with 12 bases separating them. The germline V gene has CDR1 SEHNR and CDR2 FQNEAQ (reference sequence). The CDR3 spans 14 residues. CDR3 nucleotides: TGTGCCAGCAGACCCGGGACGGGGAACACTGAAGCTTTCTTT. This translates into CASRPGTGNTEAFF.

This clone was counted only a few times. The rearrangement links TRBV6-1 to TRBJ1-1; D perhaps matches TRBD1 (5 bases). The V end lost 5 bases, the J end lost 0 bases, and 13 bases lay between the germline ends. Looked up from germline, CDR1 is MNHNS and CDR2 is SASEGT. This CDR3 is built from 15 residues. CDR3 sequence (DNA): TGTGCCAGCAGTTCTAGACAGATTTTGAACACTGAAGCTTTCTTT. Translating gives CASSSRQILNTEAFF.

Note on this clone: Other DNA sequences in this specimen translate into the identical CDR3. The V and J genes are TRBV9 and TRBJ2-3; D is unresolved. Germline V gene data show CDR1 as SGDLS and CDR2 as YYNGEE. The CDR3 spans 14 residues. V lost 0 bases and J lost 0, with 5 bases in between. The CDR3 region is CASSVEASTDTQYF. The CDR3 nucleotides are TGTGCCAGCAGCGTAGAAGCGAGCACAGATACGCAGTATTTT. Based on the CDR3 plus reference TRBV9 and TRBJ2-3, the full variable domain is DSGVTQTPKHLITATGQRVTLRCSPRSGDLSVYWYQQSLDQGLQFLIQYYNGEERAKGNILERFSAQQFPDLHSELNLSSLELGDSALYFCASSVEASTDTQYFGPGTRLTVL.

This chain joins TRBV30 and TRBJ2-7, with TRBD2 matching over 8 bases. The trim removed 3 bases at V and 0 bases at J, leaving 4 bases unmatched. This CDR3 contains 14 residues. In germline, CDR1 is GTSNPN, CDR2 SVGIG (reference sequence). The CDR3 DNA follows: TGTGCCTGGAGCCTTAGCGGGGCCTCCTACGAGCAGTACTTC. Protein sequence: CAWSLSGASYEQYF.

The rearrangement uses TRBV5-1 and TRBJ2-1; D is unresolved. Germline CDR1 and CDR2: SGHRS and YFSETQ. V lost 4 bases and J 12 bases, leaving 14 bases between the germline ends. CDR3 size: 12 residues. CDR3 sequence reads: CASSTPDVAQFF. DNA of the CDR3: TGCGCCAGCAGCACCCCTGATGTCGCGCAGTTCTTC.

The CDR3 protein is CASMTPPDTQYF. For the CDR3, the DNA is TGTGCCAGCATGACCCCCCCGGATACGCAGTATTTT. The chain links TRBV7-9 to TRBJ2-3; D unresolved. CDR3 size: 12 residues. The germline V gene encodes CDR1 SEHNR and CDR2 FQNEAQ (reference sequence). V lost 7 bases to trimming and J lost 6 bases, with 11 bases between them.

CDR3 nucleotides: TGTGCCACCCTAGCGGGGGGAAGCACAGATACGCAGTATTTT. Amino acid sequence: CATLAGGSTDTQYF. This rearrangement joins TRBV2 to TRBJ2-3; 11 bases are shared with TRBD2. The CDR3 length is 14 residues. Germline loops: CDR1 SNHLY, CDR2 FYNNEI. V shed 10 bases and J 0 bases; nucleotides not matched to a gene: 3.

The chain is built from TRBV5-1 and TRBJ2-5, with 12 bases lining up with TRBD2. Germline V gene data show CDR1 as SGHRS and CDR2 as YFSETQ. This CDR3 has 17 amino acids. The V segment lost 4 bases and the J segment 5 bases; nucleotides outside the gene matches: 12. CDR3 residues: CASSPIQTSGSWETQYF. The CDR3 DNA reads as TGCGCCAGCAGCCCGATCCAGACTAGCGGGAGCTGGGAGACCCAGTACTTC.

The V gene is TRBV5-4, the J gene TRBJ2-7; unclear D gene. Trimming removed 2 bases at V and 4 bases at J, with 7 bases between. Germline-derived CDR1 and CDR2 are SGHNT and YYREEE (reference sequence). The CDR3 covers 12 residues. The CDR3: CASSFDQYEQYF. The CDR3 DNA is TGTGCCAGCAGCTTCGACCAGTACGAGCAGTACTTC.

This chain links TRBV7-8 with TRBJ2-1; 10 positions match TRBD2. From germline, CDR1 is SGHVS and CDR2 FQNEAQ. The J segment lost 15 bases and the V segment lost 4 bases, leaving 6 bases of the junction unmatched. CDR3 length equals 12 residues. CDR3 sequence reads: CASSSSSGSSFF. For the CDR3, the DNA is TGTGCCAGCAGCTCCTCTAGCGGGAGTTCGTTCTTC.

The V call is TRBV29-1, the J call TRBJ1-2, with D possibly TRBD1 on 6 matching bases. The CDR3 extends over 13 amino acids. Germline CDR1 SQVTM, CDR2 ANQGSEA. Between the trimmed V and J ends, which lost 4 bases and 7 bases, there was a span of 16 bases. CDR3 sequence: CSVVAGGGSGYTF. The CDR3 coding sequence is TGCAGCGTTGTGGCGGGGGGGGGCTCTGGCTACACCTTC.

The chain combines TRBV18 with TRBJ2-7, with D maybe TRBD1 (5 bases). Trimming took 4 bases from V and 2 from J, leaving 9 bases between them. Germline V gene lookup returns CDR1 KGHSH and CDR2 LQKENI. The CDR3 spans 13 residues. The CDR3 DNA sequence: TGTGCCAGCTCACAGGGGAATCCCTACGAGCAGTACTTC. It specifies CASSQGNPYEQYF.

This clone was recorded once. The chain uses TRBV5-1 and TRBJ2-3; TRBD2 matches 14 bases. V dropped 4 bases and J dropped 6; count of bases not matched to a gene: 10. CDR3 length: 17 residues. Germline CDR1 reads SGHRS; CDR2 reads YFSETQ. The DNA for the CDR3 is TGCGCCAGCAGCGCTGGACTAGCGGGGGGCCCCCTTGATACGCAGTATTTT. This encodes CASSAGLAGGPLDTQYF.

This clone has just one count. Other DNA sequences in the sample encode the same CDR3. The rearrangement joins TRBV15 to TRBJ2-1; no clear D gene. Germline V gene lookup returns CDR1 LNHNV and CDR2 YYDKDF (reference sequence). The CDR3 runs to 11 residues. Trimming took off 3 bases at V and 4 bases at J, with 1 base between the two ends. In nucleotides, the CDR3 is TGTGCCACCAGCAGGTACAATGAGCAGTTCTTC. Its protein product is CATSRYNEQFF. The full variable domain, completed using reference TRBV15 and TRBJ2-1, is DAMVIQNPRYQVTQFGKPVTLSCSQTLNHNVMYWYQQKSSQAPKLLFHYYDKDFNNEADTPDNFQSRRPNTSFCFLDIRSPGLGDTAMYLCATSRYNEQFFGPGTRLTVL.

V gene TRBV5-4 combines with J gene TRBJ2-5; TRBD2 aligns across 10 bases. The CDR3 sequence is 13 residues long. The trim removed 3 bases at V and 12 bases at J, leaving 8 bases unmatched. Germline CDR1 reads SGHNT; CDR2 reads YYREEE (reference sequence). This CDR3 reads CASSSPTSGTKYF. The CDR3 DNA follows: TGTGCCAGCAGCTCCCCTACTAGCGGGACAAAGTACTTC.

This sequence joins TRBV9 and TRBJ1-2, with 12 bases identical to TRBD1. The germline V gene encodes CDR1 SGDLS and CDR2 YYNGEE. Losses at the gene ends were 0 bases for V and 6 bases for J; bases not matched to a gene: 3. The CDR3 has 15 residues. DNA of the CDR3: TGTGCCAGCAGCGTAGATGGGACAGGGGGCAATGGCTACACCTTC. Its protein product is CASSVDGTGGNGYTF.

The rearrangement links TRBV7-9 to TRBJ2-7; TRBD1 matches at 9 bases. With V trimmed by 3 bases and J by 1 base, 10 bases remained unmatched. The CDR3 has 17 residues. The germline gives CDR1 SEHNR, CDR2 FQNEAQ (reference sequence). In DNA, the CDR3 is TGTGCCAGCAGCTTTCGGGACAGGGCCTCTTTTTCCTACGAGCAGTACTTC. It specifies CASSFRDRASFSYEQYF. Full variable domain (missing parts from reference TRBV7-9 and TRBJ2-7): DTGVSQNPRHKITKRGQNVTFRCDPISEHNRLYWYRQTLGQGPEFLTYFQNEAQLEKSRLLSDRFSAERPKGSFSTLEIQRTEQGDSAMYLCASSFRDRASFSYEQYFGPGTRLTVT.

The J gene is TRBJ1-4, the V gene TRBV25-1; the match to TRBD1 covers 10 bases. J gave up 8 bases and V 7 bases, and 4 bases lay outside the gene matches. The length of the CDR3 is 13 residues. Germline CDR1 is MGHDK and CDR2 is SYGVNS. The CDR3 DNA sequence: TGTGCCAGCACACCGGGACAGGGGGAAAAACTGTTTTTT. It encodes CASTPGQGEKLFF. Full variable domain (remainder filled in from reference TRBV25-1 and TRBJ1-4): EADIYQTPRYLVIGTGKKITLECSQTMGHDKMYWYQQDPGMELHLIHYSYGVNSTEKGDLSSESTVSRIRTEHFPLTLESARPSHTSQYLCASTPGQGEKLFFGSGTQLSVL.

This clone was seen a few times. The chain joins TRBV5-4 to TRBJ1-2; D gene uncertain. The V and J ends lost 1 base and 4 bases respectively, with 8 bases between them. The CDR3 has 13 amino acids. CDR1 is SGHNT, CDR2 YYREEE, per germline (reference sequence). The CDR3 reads CASSLKVGYGYTF. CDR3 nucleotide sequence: TGTGCCAGCAGCTTGAAGGTTGGCTATGGCTACACCTTC.

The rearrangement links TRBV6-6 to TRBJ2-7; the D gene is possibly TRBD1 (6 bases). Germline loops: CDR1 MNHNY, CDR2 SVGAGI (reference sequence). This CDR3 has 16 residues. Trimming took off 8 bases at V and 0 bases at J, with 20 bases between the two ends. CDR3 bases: TGTGCCAGCGAGGAAGGGGCCCGACAGGTCTCCTACGAGCAGTACTTC. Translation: CASEEGARQVSYEQYF.

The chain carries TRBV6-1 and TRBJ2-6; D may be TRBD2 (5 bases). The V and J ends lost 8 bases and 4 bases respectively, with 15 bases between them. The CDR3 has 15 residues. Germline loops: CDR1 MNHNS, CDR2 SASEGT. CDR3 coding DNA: TGTGCCAGCCGAATTGGACTCGGAGGGGCCAACGTCCTGACTTTC. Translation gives CASRIGLGGANVLTF.